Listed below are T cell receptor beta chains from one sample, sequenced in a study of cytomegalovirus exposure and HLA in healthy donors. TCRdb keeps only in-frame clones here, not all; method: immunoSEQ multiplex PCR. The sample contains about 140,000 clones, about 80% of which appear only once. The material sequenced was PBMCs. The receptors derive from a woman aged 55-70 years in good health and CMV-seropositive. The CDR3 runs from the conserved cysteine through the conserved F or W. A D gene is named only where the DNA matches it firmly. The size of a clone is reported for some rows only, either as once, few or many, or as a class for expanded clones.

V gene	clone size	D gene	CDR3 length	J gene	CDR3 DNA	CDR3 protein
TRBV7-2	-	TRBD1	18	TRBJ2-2	TGTGCCAGCAGCTTCCTACAAATCGGGACAGGGAGGGACGGGGAGCTGTTTTTT	CASSFLQIGTGRDGELFF
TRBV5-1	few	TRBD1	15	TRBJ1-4	TGCGCCAGCAGCTTGGAGGGACTGTCAGGGGGAAAACTGTTTTTT	CASSLEGLSGGKLFF
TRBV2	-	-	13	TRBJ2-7	TGTGCCAGCAGGGAGGGACGGAGCTACGAGCAGTACTTC	CASREGRSYEQYF
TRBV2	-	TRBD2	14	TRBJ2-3	TGTGCCAGCAGTGGTGGGACTAGCGGGATTATGCAGTATTTT	CASSGGTSGIMQYF
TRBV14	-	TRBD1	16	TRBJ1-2	TGTGCCAGCAGCCAAGTCCAGGGGGCAGGTGGCTATGGCTACACCTTC	CASSQVQGAGGYGYTF
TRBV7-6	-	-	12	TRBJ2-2	TGTGCCAGCAGCCTGAACACCGGGGAGCTGTTTTTT	CASSLNTGELFF
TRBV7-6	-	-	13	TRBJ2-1	TGTGCCAGCAGCGAAGGGAGATACAATGAGCAGTTCTTC	CASSEGRYNEQFF
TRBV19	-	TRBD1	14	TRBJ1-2	TGTGCCAGTAGTAGCCCGGGACAGGGCTATGGCTACACCTTC	CASSSPGQGYGYTF
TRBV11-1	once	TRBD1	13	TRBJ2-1	TGTGCCAGCGCCGGGACAGGGGGTATTGAGCAGTTCTTC	CASAGTGGIEQFF
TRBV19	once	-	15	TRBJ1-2	TGTGCCAGTAGTATACAGGGTACAGCTAACTATGGCTACACCTTC	CASSIQGTANYGYTF
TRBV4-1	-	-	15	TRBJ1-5	TGCGCCAGCAGCCAAGGTGGGGGCCCTTATCAGCCCCAGCATTTT	CASSQGGGPYQPQHF
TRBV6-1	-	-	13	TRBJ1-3	TGTGCCAGCAGTGAATCCGCTGGAAACACCATATATTTT	CASSESAGNTIYF
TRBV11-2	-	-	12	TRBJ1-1	TGTGCCAGCAGCTTAAACCGGGCTGAAGCTTTCTTT	CASSLNRAEAFF
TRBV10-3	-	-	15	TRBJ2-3	TGTGCCATCAGTGATGGCGGGGCTAGCACAGATACGCAGTATTTT	CAISDGGASTDTQYF
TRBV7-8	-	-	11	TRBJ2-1	TGTGCCAGCAGCCCATCCAATGAGCAGTTCTTC	CASSPSNEQFF
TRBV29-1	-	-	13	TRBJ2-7	TGCAGCGCCGGGGGGACAAACAAAGACGAGCAGTACTTC	CSAGGTNKDEQYF
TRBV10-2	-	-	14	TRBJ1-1	TGCGCCAGCACCCGCGATGTCATTAACACTGAAGCTTTCTTT	CASTRDVINTEAFF
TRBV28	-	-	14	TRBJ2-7	TGTGCCAGCAGTTTAATCTTTCCTACCTACGAGCAGTACTTC	CASSLIFPTYEQYF
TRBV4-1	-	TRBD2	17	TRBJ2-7	TGCGCCAGCAGCCAAGGTCCGGTCGCGGGACTAGATCACGAGCAGTACTTC	CASSQGPVAGLDHEQYF
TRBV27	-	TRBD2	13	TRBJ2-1	TGTGCCAGCAGGGTGGGACTAGCGAATGAGCAGTTCTTC	CASRVGLANEQFF
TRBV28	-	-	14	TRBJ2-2	TGTGCCAGCATGGCGGGGCAGGGGGTTGGGGAGCTGTTTTTT	CASMAGQGVGELFF
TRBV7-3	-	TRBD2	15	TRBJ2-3	TGTGCCAGCAGCTTTCTAGCGGGAGGGACAGATACGCAGTATTTT	CASSFLAGGTDTQYF
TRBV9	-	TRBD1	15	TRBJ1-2	TGTGCCAGCAGCGGAACAGGGGGCATTTTCTATGGCTACACCTTC	CASSGTGGIFYGYTF
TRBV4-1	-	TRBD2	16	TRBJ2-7	TGCGCCAGCAGCCAAGGTACGGCTAGCGGGAGATACGAGCAGTACTTC	CASSQGTASGRYEQYF
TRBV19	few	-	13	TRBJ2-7	TGTGCCAGTAGCACAGGGTCCCTCTACGAGCAGTACTTC	CASSTGSLYEQYF
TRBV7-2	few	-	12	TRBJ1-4	TGTGCCAGCAGCTTAGAGAGGGAAAAACTGTTTTTT	CASSLEREKLFF
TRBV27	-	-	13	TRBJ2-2	TGTGCCAGCAGTTGGGGTCCAGGGCGGGAGCTGTTTTTT	CASSWGPGRELFF
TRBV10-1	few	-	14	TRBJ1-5	TGCGCCAGCAGTGAGGCGGATAGCAATCAGCCCCAGCATTTT	CASSEADSNQPQHF
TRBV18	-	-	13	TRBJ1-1	TGTGCCAGCTCAACGGCGGGGAACACTGAAGCTTTCTTT	CASSTAGNTEAFF